This TCR beta chain was sequenced for a study of blood T cells in healthy people across ages. The overall study: The template switching approach captured approximately one barcoded beta molecule for every two T cells.

Study-level findings and limits: Across the age range, TCR beta diversity per million T cells fell in a roughly linear way.

Details on this clonotype: No antigen is known for it.

The length of the CDR3 is 16 residues. Trimming removed 6 bases from V and 0 bases from J; junction bases left unmatched: 8. Primed by a sample-barcoded 5' primer and a J-beta primer mix, a second PCR proceeded for roughly 6 to 12 cycles. Every cDNA was tagged by a template-switch adaptor with 12 random nucleotides. TCRdb independently ran MiXCR on the 5' RACE reads; one entry per CDR3 protein. The sample includes roughly 410,000 distinct CDR3 sequences, 45% to 65% of them seen just once. Sequenced input: blood. The sequence came from a man in his sixties in good health. This sequence joins TRBV12-3 or TRBV12-4 and TRBJ2-4; TRBD2 matches at 7 bases. CDR3 in amino acids: CASSDNGGGAKNIQYF. In nucleotides, the CDR3 is TGTGCCAGCAGCGACAATGGGGGGGGAGCCAAAAACATTCAGTACTTC.